The sequence of this TCR beta chain was determined in a study of blood T cells in healthy people across ages. The CDR3 length is 16 residues. Trimming took off 2 bases at V and 0 bases at J, with 14 bases between the two ends. Germline V lookup: CDR1 LGHNA, CDR2 YSLEER. Each donor was a healthy Caucasian individual from Russia, aged about 6 to 100. Primed by a sample-barcoded 5' primer and a J-beta primer mix, a second PCR proceeded for about 7 to 11 cycles. All cDNA molecules were each tagged by a template-switch adaptor with 12 random nucleotides. Using its own MiXCR run on the 5' RACE reads, TCRdb lists one record per CDR3 protein. The table shows some 760,000 distinct CDR3 sequences, with 25% occurring only once. General study findings and limits: Age showed a roughly linear inverse relationship with TCR beta diversity per million T cells. Across samples, TCR beta diversity tracked strongly with naive T cell percentage.

This clonotype turned up a few times. Antigen specificity is unknown. Another study also made use of these data, one on T cells of mothers and their children.

Source material: blood. The source is a boy between 5 and 17 years old in good health. The chain employs TRBV4-3 and TRBJ2-7; a weak D match, TRBD2 (6 bases). The CDR3 DNA reads TGCGCCAGCAGCCAAAAACTAGCTTCTAGCTCCTACGAGCAGTACTTC. This sequence encodes CASSQKLASSSYEQYF.